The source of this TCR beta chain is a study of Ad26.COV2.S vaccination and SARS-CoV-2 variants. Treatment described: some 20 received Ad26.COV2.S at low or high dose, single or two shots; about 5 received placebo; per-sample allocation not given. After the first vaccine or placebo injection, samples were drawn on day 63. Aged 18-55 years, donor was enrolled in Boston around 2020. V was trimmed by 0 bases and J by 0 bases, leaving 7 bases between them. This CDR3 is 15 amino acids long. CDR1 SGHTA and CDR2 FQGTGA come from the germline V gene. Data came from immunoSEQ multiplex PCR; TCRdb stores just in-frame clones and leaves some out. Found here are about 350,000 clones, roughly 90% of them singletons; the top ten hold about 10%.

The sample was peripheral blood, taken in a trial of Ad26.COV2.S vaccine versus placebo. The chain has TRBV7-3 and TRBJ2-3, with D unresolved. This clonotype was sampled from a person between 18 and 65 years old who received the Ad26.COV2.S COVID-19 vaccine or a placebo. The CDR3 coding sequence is TGTGCCAGCAGCTTAACCCCCGGCAGCACAGATACGCAGTATTTT. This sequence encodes CASSLTPGSTDTQYF.